These 11 T cell receptor beta chains share one sample of origin, sequenced in a study of Siglec-9 on CD8 T cells in melanoma. Only in-frame clones appear in the TCRdb table, and some are missing; sequencing was by immunoSEQ multiplex PCR. The sample gives 30,000 or so clones, approximately 80% of which show up once; approximately 5% is in the top ten. Material for sequencing was Siglec-9- CD8+ T cells sorted from blood. These receptors all stem from a human donor in good health.

The rearrangement joins TRBV20-1 to TRBJ1-2; maybe TRBD1 (5 bases). Germline lookup yields CDR1 DFQATT and CDR2 SNEGSKA (reference sequence). CDR3 size: 11 residues. Trimming pared 4 bases from V and 5 bases from J, leaving 8 bases between. The CDR3: CSANGAYGYTF. The CDR3 DNA reads TGCAGTGCTAACGGGGCTTATGGCTACACCTTC.

V is TRBV27 and J is TRBJ2-1, with 7 bases aligning to TRBD2. Germline V CDR1 and CDR2: MNHEY, SMNVEV (reference sequence). V lost 5 bases, J lost 10 bases, and 14 bases stayed unmatched. The CDR3 sequence is 15 residues long. The DNA of the CDR3 is TGTGCCAGCAGTGACTTAGGACTAGGAGAATGGGAGCAGTTCTTC. This codes for CASSDLGLGEWEQFF.

The rearrangement links TRBV7-2 to TRBJ2-2; D is possibly TRBD2 (5 bases). CDR3 length: 15 residues. V lost 5 bases, J lost 3 bases, and 13 bases lay in between. CDR1 and CDR2 from the germline V gene are SGHTA and FQGNSA. The CDR3 spells CASSPHLADTGELFF. CDR3 bases: TGTGCCAGCAGCCCTCACCTAGCAGACACCGGGGAGCTGTTTTTT.

In its sample, this clone was seen once. This chain joins TRBV6-6 and TRBJ2-3; maybe TRBD1 (6 bases). The CDR3 consists of 15 residues. In germline, CDR1 is MNHNY, CDR2 SVGAGI (reference sequence). V dropped 4 bases and J dropped 10 bases, with 21 bases sitting between them. In DNA, the CDR3 is TGTGCCAGCAGTTTCAGTTTGTATTTGGACAGCCCGCAGTATTTT. It translates to CASSFSLYLDSPQYF.

This sequence joins TRBV2 and TRBJ2-7; 12 nucleotides match TRBD2. The V segment lost 10 bases and the J segment 5 bases; nucleotides outside the gene matches: 6. Germline CDR1 and CDR2: SNHLY and FYNNEI. The CDR3 consists of 13 residues. The CDR3 reads CAKRLAGVHEQYV. The CDR3 nucleotides read TGTGCCAAGAGACTAGCGGGAGTCCACGAGCAGTACGTC.

The chain is built from TRBV29-1 and TRBJ2-1; D is unresolved. The germline V gene encodes CDR1 SQVTM and CDR2 ANQGSEA. The CDR3 runs 14 residues. V lost 4 bases, J lost 5 bases, and 15 bases lay in between. The DNA of the CDR3 is TGCAGCGTTGTTATTGGAGATATAAACAATGAGCAGTTCTTC. Translation: CSVVIGDINNEQFF.

V is TRBV11-2 and J is TRBJ1-1; D not resolved. Trimming took off 1 base at V and 4 bases at J, with 10 bases between the two ends. The CDR3 is 14 amino acids. The germline V gene has CDR1 SGHAT and CDR2 FQNNGV. The CDR3 sequence is CASSLVGLGTEAFF. CDR3 DNA: TGTGCCAGCAGCTTAGTAGGGTTGGGCACTGAAGCTTTCTTT.

The J gene is TRBJ2-7, the V gene TRBV4-1; possible D gene TRBD1, 5 bases. V lost 0 bases to trimming and J lost 5 bases, with 14 bases between them. This CDR3 has 15 amino acids. Germline lookup yields CDR1 MGHRA and CDR2 YSYEKL. Here the CDR3 DNA reads TGCGCCAGCAGCCAAGATGTAGGGGTTGGGGACGAGCAGTACTTC. Its protein is CASSQDVGVGDEQYF.

This clone has just a few counts. V is TRBV4-2 and J is TRBJ2-1; D gene unclear. The V end was cut by 1 base, the J end by 7 bases, with 11 bases between. The CDR3 is 14 residues long. Germline V gene data show CDR1 as LGHNA and CDR2 as YNFKEQ. The CDR3 loop is CASSQGTFGNEQFF. CDR3 nucleotide sequence: TGTGCCAGCAGCCAAGGGACCTTTGGGAATGAGCAGTTCTTC.

This chain joins TRBV11-1 and TRBJ1-1, with D tentatively TRBD1 (6 bases). Deletions cut 3 bases from V and 8 bases from J, with 13 bases between. The CDR3 totals 13 residues. From germline, CDR1 is SGHAT and CDR2 FQDESV (reference sequence). The CDR3, as DNA: TGTGCCAGCAGCTTTGGGGGGCCGGTCGAAGCTTTCTTT. It encodes CASSFGGPVEAFF.

The chain carries TRBV5-1 and TRBJ1-2, with 10 bases identical to TRBD1. This CDR3 has 15 amino acids. Germline CDR1 SGHRS, CDR2 YFSETQ. Trimming removed 4 bases from V and 6 bases from J; junction bases left unmatched: 9. The CDR3 reads CASSPTTGGADGYTF. DNA of the CDR3: TGCGCCAGCAGCCCAACGACAGGGGGCGCAGATGGCTACACCTTC.